The 19 T cell receptor beta chains in this list originate from one sample, sequenced in a study of blood T cells in healthy people across ages. The authors ran a second PCR of 7 to 11 cycles using a sample-barcoded 5' primer and a J-beta primer mix. TCRdb passed the 5' RACE reads through MiXCR, listing each CDR3 protein once. Counted here are 1.5 million to 2 million distinct CDR3 sequences, roughly 50% occurring once; the ten biggest clones make up approximately 2%. Source material: blood. The receptors come from a woman aged 40 to 50 in good health.

This clonotype was observed a handful of times. The chain has TRBV28 and TRBJ2-7; the D is unclear. Germline values: CDR1 MDHEN, CDR2 SYDVKM. Trimming left V 4 bases short and J 2 bases short, with 12 bases between. The CDR3 has 14 residues. CDR3 sequence: CASSSWERTYEQYF. As DNA, the CDR3 is TGTGCCAGCAGTTCGTGGGAACGCACCTACGAGCAGTACTTC.

The genes are TRBV9 and TRBJ2-5; D might be TRBD2 (5 bases). The germline CDR1 and CDR2 sequences are SGDLS and YYNGEE. The ends were cut back, 3 bases at V and 3 bases at J, with 12 bases in the middle. The CDR3 is 14 residues long. The CDR3 nucleotides read TGTGCCAGCAGCGCGACCGGGCGGGAAGAGACCCAGTACTTC. This gives the protein CASSATGREETQYF.

The chain recombines TRBV14 with TRBJ2-3; a possible D gene is TRBD1 (6 bases). Germline CDR1 and CDR2: SGHDN and FVKESK. This CDR3 region has 15 residues. Deletions cut 7 bases from V and 0 bases from J, with 14 bases between. The CDR3 bases are TGTGCCAGCACCGCCTCGACAGGCAGCACAGATACGCAGTATTTT. Its protein is CASTASTGSTDTQYF.

The chain combines TRBV6-2 or TRBV6-3 with TRBJ2-7; D ambiguous. The germline V gene encodes CDR1 MNHEY and CDR2 SVGEGT. This CDR3 has 12 residues. Trimming shortened V by 11 bases and J by 6 bases, and 17 bases separated the two germline ends. CDR3 region: CACAAGAGEQYF. CDR3 nucleotides: TGTGCCTGCGCGGCTGGTGCTGGCGAGCAGTACTTC.

The chain is built from TRBV4-3 and TRBJ2-5; 9 bases fit TRBD2. CDR1 and CDR2 from the germline V gene are LGHNA and YSLEER. The CDR3 contains 15 residues. The V and J ends lost 4 bases and 2 bases, in that order; junction bases with no gene match: 5. CDR3 in DNA: TGCGCCAGCAGCCGAGCGGGGGGTTCACAAGAGACCCAGTACTTC. This translates into CASSRAGGSQETQYF.

V is TRBV7-2 and J is TRBJ2-3; 8 nucleotides agree with TRBD2. From germline, CDR1 is SGHTA and CDR2 FQGNSA. The J segment lost 2 bases and the V segment lost 5 bases, leaving 15 bases of the junction unmatched. The length of the CDR3 is 18 residues. CDR3 amino acids: CASSGAGGAPTYTDTQYF. The DNA of the CDR3 is TGTGCCAGCAGCGGGGCGGGGGGCGCTCCGACGTACACAGATACGCAGTATTTT.

This clonotype was seen a handful of times. The rearrangement links TRBV27 to TRBJ1-2, with TRBD1 as a possible D gene (6 bases). CDR3 length: 13 residues. V lost 8 bases to trimming and J lost 4 bases, with 14 bases between them. The V gene's germline CDR1 is MNHEY and CDR2 SMNVEV (reference sequence). The CDR3 region has the DNA TGTGCCAGCGCCATTCAGGGGATCTATGGCTACACCTTC. This gives the protein CASAIQGIYGYTF.

The chain joins TRBV7-2 to TRBJ2-3; 11 positions agree with TRBD2. The V segment lost 5 bases and the J segment 8 bases; nucleotides outside the gene matches: 15. Per the germline V gene, CDR1 is SGHTA and CDR2 is FQGNSA. The CDR3 consists of 17 residues. As DNA, the CDR3 is TGTGCCAGCAGCGTTAGCGGGGGGGCGCTGATTATGGGTACGCAGTATTTT. It codes for CASSVSGGALIMGTQYF.

This clonotype was seen only once. The genes are TRBV5-5 and TRBJ1-4; D gene ambiguous. V lost 1 base and J 0 bases, leaving 19 bases between the germline ends. Germline assignment: CDR1 SGHKS and CDR2 YYEKEE (reference sequence). The CDR3 length is 19 residues. The CDR3 sequence: CASSLLVYGTHATNEKLFF. The CDR3 DNA sequence: TGTGCCAGCAGCTTGCTCGTCTACGGAACTCATGCAACTAATGAAAAACTGTTTTTT.

On this clonotype: The junction departs from the called germline gene at one end, perhaps through a read error. The chain couples TRBV29-1 to TRBJ1-2; TRBD1 matches 11 bases. Germline values: CDR1 SQVTM, CDR2 ANQGSEA. The CDR3 loop spans 15 amino acids. The CDR3 spells CSATGQGDSIYGYTF. The CDR3 bases are TGCAGCGCAACGGGACAGGGGGACTCTATCTATGGTTACACCTTC.

This clonotype has a count of ten or more. This chain uses TRBV20-1 with TRBJ2-1, with TRBD2 identical over 7 bases. The J segment lost 9 bases and the V segment lost 6 bases, leaving 14 bases of the junction unmatched. Germline lookup yields CDR1 DFQATT and CDR2 SNEGSKA (reference sequence). This CDR3 comprises 14 residues. The CDR3 coding sequence is TGCAGTGCCAGACTAGCCCGCGTTATTACTGAGCAGTTCTTC. This gives the protein CSARLARVITEQFF.

The J gene is TRBJ2-7, the V gene TRBV6-6, with 11 positions matching TRBD1. This CDR3 is built from 14 residues. Per germline, CDR1 MNHNY and CDR2 SVGAGI (reference sequence). Trimming took 2 bases from V and 7 from J; bases not matched to a gene: 4. CDR3 sequence: CASSYAGTGGEQYF. The CDR3 coding sequence is TGTGCCAGCAGTTACGCAGGGACAGGGGGGGAGCAGTACTTC.

This clonotype has a handful of counts. This CDR3 reads CSTTLQQGTFYKQYF. Written as DNA, the CDR3 is TGCAGTACCACCCTACAACAGGGGACTTTCTACAAGCAGTACTTC. V usage is TRBV20-1 and J usage is TRBJ2-5, with D possibly TRBD1 on 7 matching bases. V was pared by 8 bases and J by 11 bases, with 30 bases between. The CDR3 spans 15 residues. CDR1 and CDR2 (germline): DFQATT, SNEGSKA (reference sequence).

The rearrangement links TRBV28 to TRBJ1-2, with 7 bases aligning to TRBD1. Germline V lookup: CDR1 MDHEN, CDR2 SYDVKM. The V and J ends lost 5 bases and 8 bases, in that order; junction bases with no gene match: 14. This CDR3 has 15 amino acids. The CDR3 is CASSPIGTANWGYTF. The CDR3 bases are TGTGCCAGCAGTCCGATAGGGACAGCTAATTGGGGCTACACCTTC.

The chain is built from TRBV4-2 and TRBJ2-3, with D unresolved. Deletions cut 5 bases from V and 7 bases from J, with 13 bases between. Germline CDR1 reads LGHNA; CDR2 reads YNFKEQ. CDR3 length: 13 amino acids. CDR3 sequence reads: CASSGTGPNTQYF. As DNA, the CDR3 is TGTGCCAGCAGCGGTACCGGTCCGAATACGCAGTATTTT.

The chain couples TRBV18 to TRBJ2-7; no firm D call. From germline, CDR1 is KGHSH and CDR2 LQKENI. This CDR3 region has 13 residues. Trimming took off 5 bases at V and 1 base at J, with 9 bases between the two ends. This chain's CDR3 is CASSDDASYEQYF. CDR3 DNA: TGTGCCAGCTCAGACGACGCTTCCTACGAGCAGTACTTC.

This clonotype was seen many times. The chain recombines TRBV29-1 with TRBJ2-7, with D unclear. CDR1 is SQVTM and CDR2 is ANQGSEA in the germline V gene. The CDR3 contains 15 residues. Trimming stripped 4 bases from V and 0 bases from J, with 16 bases between. The CDR3 sequence is CSVVVAPFPSYEQYF. CDR3 DNA sequence: TGCAGCGTTGTCGTGGCCCCCTTCCCCTCCTACGAGCAGTACTTC.

This sequence joins TRBV28 and TRBJ2-3; D not resolved. Trimming took 6 bases from V and 3 from J, leaving 19 bases between them. The CDR3 length is 16 residues. Germline CDR1 and CDR2: MDHEN and SYDVKM. The CDR3 bases are TGTGCCAGCAGACTCATTGGCCCTACATCGACAGATACGCAGTATTTT. Protein: CASRLIGPTSTDTQYF. The whole variable domain, remainder taken from reference TRBV28 and TRBJ2-3, is DVKVTQSSRYLVKRTGEKVFLECVQDMDHENMFWYRQDPGLGLRLIYFSYDVKMKEKGDIPEGYSVSREKKERFSLILESASTNQTSMYLCASRLIGPTSTDTQYFGPGTRLTVL.

The rearrangement uses TRBV28 and TRBJ2-7, with D possibly being TRBD1 (5 bases). The DNA end is more similar to TRBJ2-4, so the J call may be wrong. Germline lookup yields CDR1 MDHEN and CDR2 SYDVKM. This CDR3 is 15 amino acids long. The CDR3, as DNA: TGTGCCAGCAGTCCGACAGTTACAGCCAAAAACATTCAGTACTTC. Protein sequence: CASSPTVTAKNIQYF.